A single sample is the source of the 18 T cell receptor beta chains below, sequenced in a study of vaccination and CD4 T cells after COVID-19. Antigens for these TCRs are unknown. Sequencing of cultured CD4+ T cell DNA used the Oncomine TCR Beta short-read assay. A single record per CDR3 protein comes from TCRdb applying MiXCR to the PCR reads. In the table there are some 16,000 distinct CDR3 sequences, approximately 70% of which are singletons. Treatment given: roughly ten-day PBMC culture with coronavirus spike peptide pools or control peptides (ViraFEST assay). Sequenced sample: CD4+ T cells from blood, cultured in vitro. Receptor source: a human donor who had recovered from COVID-19.

This clonotype has a handful of counts. This chain uses TRBV24-1 with TRBJ2-5; 9 bases map to TRBD2. The CDR3 contains 17 residues. From germline, CDR1 is KGHDR and CDR2 SFDVKD. V shed 4 bases, J shed 5 bases, and the junction held 13 bases outside the gene matches. In DNA form, the CDR3 reads TGTGCCACCAGTGAGGCCCCTCATAGCGGGAGTAGGGAGACCCAGTACTTC. Translating it yields CATSEAPHSGSRETQYF.

This sequence joins TRBV6-2 or TRBV6-3 and TRBJ2-5; the match to TRBD1 covers 7 bases. Germline CDR1 reads MNHEY; CDR2 reads SVGEGT. V lost 8 bases and J lost 4; bases outside the gene matches: 10. The CDR3 is made up of 14 amino acids. In nucleotides, the CDR3 is TGTGCCAGCGATAAGACAGGGCGGAGAGAGACCCAGTACTTC. Its protein product is CASDKTGRRETQYF.

This clonotype was observed a few times. V is TRBV6-2 or TRBV6-3 and J is TRBJ1-5; D not resolved. V lost 0 bases to trimming and J lost 1 base, with 10 bases between them. CDR3 length: 16 amino acids. Looked up from germline, CDR1 is MNHEY and CDR2 is SVGEGT. CDR3 nucleotide sequence: TGTGCCAGCAGTTACTCGAGCGGGCTGAGCAATCAGCCCCAGCATTTT. Protein product: CASSYSSGLSNQPQHF.

This clonotype has more than one count but fewer than ten. The chain combines TRBV7-2 with TRBJ2-5; no clear D gene. Deletions cut 5 bases from V and 4 bases from J, with 11 bases between. Germline V lookup: CDR1 SGHTA, CDR2 FQGNSA. The CDR3 has 13 amino acids. This chain's CDR3 is CASSLSPRETQYF. Written as DNA, the CDR3 is TGTGCCAGCAGCCTTAGCCCCAGAGAGACCCAGTACTTC. The full variable domain, completed using reference TRBV7-2 and TRBJ2-5, is GAGVSQSPSNKVTEKGKDVELRCDPISGHTALYWYRQSLGQGLEFLIYFQGNSAPDKSGLPSDRFSAERTGGSVSTLTIQRTQQEDSAVYLCASSLSPRETQYFGPGTRLLVL.

The rearrangement links TRBV19 to TRBJ1-2; TRBD1 is a possible D gene (5 bases). This CDR3 spans 13 amino acids. Germline loops: CDR1 LNHDA, CDR2 SQIVND (reference sequence). Trimming took 11 bases from V and 5 from J, leaving 18 bases between them. The CDR3 coding sequence is TGTGCCGCTAAGGGGAGGGGCTGGTATGGCTACACCTTC. Its protein is CAAKGRGWYGYTF.

This clonotype was recorded only once. This chain joins TRBV27 and TRBJ2-7; no reliable D call. V lost 2 bases and J 8 bases, leaving 16 bases between the germline ends. The CDR3 runs 14 residues. The V gene's germline CDR1 is MNHEY and CDR2 SMNVEV (reference sequence). Here the CDR3 reads CASSLARPSPQQYF. The CDR3 DNA is TGTGCCAGCAGTTTAGCGCGGCCGTCTCCACAGCAGTACTTC.

The rearrangement links TRBV15 to TRBJ1-2; maybe TRBD1 (5 bases). The CDR3 has 14 amino acids. V was shortened by 0 bases and J by 2 bases, with 7 bases between the two germline ends. The germline CDR1 and CDR2 sequences are LNHNV and YYDKDF (reference sequence). CDR3 DNA: TGTGCCACCAGCAGAGATTCAGGGAACTATGGCTACACCTTC. The encoded protein is CATSRDSGNYGYTF.

Only a few counts were recorded for this clonotype. This chain uses TRBV19 with TRBJ1-2; 7 nucleotides align to TRBD1. From germline, CDR1 is LNHDA and CDR2 SQIVND (reference sequence). There are 14 residues in the CDR3. The V segment lost 6 bases and the J segment 3 bases; nucleotides outside the gene matches: 7. The CDR3 region has the DNA TGTGCCAGTAGACGGACAGGCCCCTACTATGGCTACACCTTC. Translating it yields CASRRTGPYYGYTF. Variable domain in full (rest from reference TRBV19 and TRBJ1-2): DGGITQSPKYLFRKEGQNVTLSCEQNLNHDAMYWYRQDPGQGLRLIYYSQIVNDFQKGDIAEGYSVSREKKESFPLTVTSAQKNPTAFYLCASRRTGPYYGYTFGSGTRLTVV.

This chain links TRBV11-2 with TRBJ1-2, with 9 nucleotides matching TRBD1. Germline assignment: CDR1 SGHAT and CDR2 FQNNGV. The junction had 9 bases not matched to a gene; V was cut back by 4 bases and J by 6 bases. The CDR3 totals 15 residues. The CDR3 DNA follows: TGTGCCAGCAGCTCCCCGCGGGACAGGGCAGATGGCTACACCTTC. As protein: CASSSPRDRADGYTF.

V gene TRBV28 combines with J gene TRBJ2-5; weak D call: TRBD2 (6 bases). The CDR3 consists of 15 residues. Per the germline V gene, CDR1 is MDHEN and CDR2 is SYDVKM. Trimming stripped 5 bases from V and 5 bases from J, with 18 bases between. The CDR3 region is CASSKGLLLKETQYF. The DNA of the CDR3 is TGTGCCAGCAGTAAGGGACTTCTTTTAAAGGAGACCCAGTACTTC.

The rearrangement joins TRBV24-1 to TRBJ2-3; maybe TRBD1 (6 bases). The CDR3 is 15 amino acids. The germline CDR1 and CDR2 sequences are KGHDR and SFDVKD. V dropped 3 bases and J dropped 1 base, with 10 bases sitting between them. The DNA for the CDR3 is TGTGCCACCAGTGATAGGACAGCGGGCACAGATACGCAGTATTTT. Its protein product is CATSDRTAGTDTQYF.

The J gene is TRBJ1-2, the V gene TRBV20-1, with TRBD1 identical over 7 bases. Germline V gives CDR1 DFQATT, CDR2 SNEGSKA (reference sequence). The V and J ends lost 7 bases and 5 bases, in that order; junction bases with no gene match: 16. The CDR3 runs to 15 residues. The CDR3 loop is CSEDGTGAALYGYTF. Written as DNA, the CDR3 is TGCAGTGAAGATGGAACAGGGGCCGCTTTATATGGCTACACCTTC.

V gene TRBV6-1 combines with J gene TRBJ2-3; D unclear. The V end lost 5 bases, the J end lost 2 bases, and 14 bases lay between the germline ends. Looked up from germline, CDR1 is MNHNS and CDR2 is SASEGT. The CDR3 has 15 amino acids. The CDR3 spells CASSPPRRSTDTQYF. CDR3 nucleotides: TGTGCCAGCAGTCCCCCGCGCCGCTCCACAGATACGCAGTATTTT.

The chain carries TRBV7-3 and TRBJ2-2, with TRBD1 identical over 7 bases. The CDR3 runs to 14 residues. Germline V lookup: CDR1 SGHTA, CDR2 FQGTGA. Losses at the gene ends were 4 bases for V and 7 bases for J; bases not matched to a gene: 6. The CDR3 DNA reads TGTGCCAGCAGCTCAGGACAGGCGGTCGGGGAGCTGTTTTTT. It yields the protein CASSSGQAVGELFF. The variable domain in full, with the rest retrieved from reference TRBV7-3 and TRBJ2-2, is GAGVSQTPSNKVTEKGKYVELRCDPISGHTALYWYRQSLGQGPEFLIYFQGTGAADDSGLPNDRFFAVRPEGSVSTLKIQRTERGDSAVYLCASSSGQAVGELFFGEGSRLTVL.

For the CDR3, the DNA is TGCAGTGCTATCCTAGCGGGAAATCCCTCCGGGACCCAGTACTTC. Its protein is CSAILAGNPSGTQYF. The chain joins TRBV20-1 to TRBJ2-5, with TRBD2 identical over 9 bases. CDR1 DFQATT and CDR2 SNEGSKA come from the germline V gene (reference sequence). The CDR3 consists of 15 residues. V trimming: 4 bases; J trimming: 7 bases; junction bases outside the gene matches: 13.

This clonotype has more than one count but fewer than ten. The J gene is TRBJ1-2, the V gene TRBV18; no reliable D call. Germline CDR1 KGHSH, CDR2 LQKENI. CDR3 size: 13 residues. The V gene lost 0 bases and the J gene lost 4 bases, with 6 bases spanning the gap. In DNA, the CDR3 is TGTGCCAGCTCACCACCGAACAGCTATGGCTACACCTTC. It yields the protein CASSPPNSYGYTF.

The V gene is TRBV29-1, the J gene TRBJ1-2; D might be TRBD1 (6 bases). The CDR3 runs 12 residues. Per germline, CDR1 SQVTM and CDR2 ANQGSEA. The ends were cut back, 5 bases at V and 8 bases at J, with 15 bases in the middle. CDR3 loop: CSVFWGASGYTF. The DNA for the CDR3 is TGCAGCGTTTTCTGGGGGGCGAGCGGCTACACCTTC.

Comments on this clonotype: Germline is not matched at one junction end, which may reflect a read error. This chain links TRBV6-1 with TRBJ2-7; 8 nucleotides line up with TRBD2. The CDR3 loop spans 14 amino acids. The germline V gene has CDR1 MNHNS and CDR2 SASEGT. CDR3 nucleotides: TGTACCAGCAGTCGAGCGGGAGACTCCTACGAGCAGTACTTC. Translated, it gives CTSSRAGDSYEQYF.